Listed below are T cell receptor beta chains from one sample, sequenced in a study of T-cell memory formation after mild COVID-19. Via MiXCR, TCRdb re-called the 5' RACE reads, giving one row per CDR3 protein. The table records roughly 250,000 distinct CDR3 sequences, roughly 17% of them present only once. The sequencing input was PBMCs or a T cell subset sorted from them (not recorded which). All receptors derive from a man younger than 30 who had mild COVID-19 (a few samples of this study predate the infection). Cell type and time point are not known. Both conserved end residues are part of each CDR3. A D gene is named only where the DNA matches it firmly. Only some rows state a clone size, as once, few, many or a class for expanded clones.

clone size: few; D gene: NA; V gene: TRBV29-1; J gene: TRBJ2-5; CDR3 DNA: TGCAGCGTTGCCAGGGTTCTTTCGGAGACCCAGTACTTC; CDR3 protein: CSVARVLSETQYF
clone size: NA; D gene: TRBD2; V gene: TRBV20-1; J gene: TRBJ2-1; CDR3 DNA: TGCAGTGCTTACGCCTCGAGACTTAGCGGGGGGACATTCAGTGAGCAGTTCTTC; CDR3 protein: CSAYASRLSGGTFSEQFF
clone size: NA; D gene: TRBD1; V gene: TRBV4-3; J gene: TRBJ1-3; CDR3 DNA: TGCGCCAGCAGCCAAGACTTGGACAGGAGCTCCATATATTTT; CDR3 protein: CASSQDLDRSSIYF
clone size: NA; D gene: NA; V gene: TRBV20-1; J gene: TRBJ2-1; CDR3 DNA: TGCAGCGCAAACGAGGAATTTGAGCAGTTCTTC; CDR3 protein: CSANEEFEQFF
clone size: few; D gene: TRBD2; V gene: TRBV6-2/TRBV6-3; J gene: TRBJ2-7; CDR3 DNA: TGTGCCAGCAGTTCGATCCGGGAGGTAACCTACGAGCAGTACTTC; CDR3 protein: CASSSIREVTYEQYF
clone size: many; D gene: TRBD2; V gene: TRBV5-6; J gene: TRBJ2-7; CDR3 DNA: TGTGCCAGCAGCCCGGGGGGGCCCTACGAGCAGTACTTC; CDR3 protein: CASSPGGPYEQYF
clone size: few; D gene: TRBD2; V gene: TRBV20-1; J gene: TRBJ2-1; CDR3 DNA: TGCAGTGCTACCGGACTAGCGGGGGCTGCCTACAATGAGCAGTTCTTC; CDR3 protein: CSATGLAGAAYNEQFF
clone size: NA; D gene: NA; V gene: TRBV9; J gene: TRBJ2-1; CDR3 DNA: TGTGCCAGCAGCGTAGACGGCCCCCATTACAATGAGCAGTTCTTC; CDR3 protein: CASSVDGPHYNEQFF
clone size: NA; D gene: NA; V gene: TRBV7-3; J gene: TRBJ2-1; CDR3 DNA: TGTGCCAGCAGCTTAATTGTCGGGGGATACTACAATGAGCAGTTCTTC; CDR3 protein: CASSLIVGGYYNEQFF
clone size: NA; D gene: NA; V gene: TRBV7-2; J gene: TRBJ2-5; CDR3 DNA: TGTGCCAGCAGCAAGCAGGGGGGATCGGAGACCCAGTACTTC; CDR3 protein: CASSKQGGSETQYF
clone size: few; D gene: NA; V gene: TRBV14; J gene: TRBJ2-7; CDR3 DNA: TGTGCCAGCAGCCAAGCGGGGAAAATCTACGAGCAGTACTTC; CDR3 protein: CASSQAGKIYEQYF
clone size: few; D gene: NA; V gene: TRBV18; J gene: TRBJ1-6; CDR3 DNA: TGTGCCAGCTCACCCCGGGACGGACTGTATAATTCACCCCTCCACTTT; CDR3 protein: CASSPRDGLYNSPLHF
clone size: NA; D gene: TRBD2; V gene: TRBV12-3/TRBV12-4; J gene: TRBJ2-5; CDR3 DNA: TGTGCCAGCAGTGCGGGACTAGGGTTGTCAGAGACCCAGTACTTC; CDR3 protein: CASSAGLGLSETQYF
clone size: many; D gene: NA; V gene: TRBV11-2; J gene: TRBJ1-1; CDR3 DNA: TGTGCCAGCAGCTTAGGGGTGAACACTGAAGCTTTCTTT; CDR3 protein: CASSLGVNTEAFF
clone size: few; D gene: TRBD1; V gene: TRBV6-1; J gene: TRBJ1-2; CDR3 DNA: TGTGCCAGCAGTGTCTTACAGGGGGCCCATGGCTACACCTTC; CDR3 protein: CASSVLQGAHGYTF
clone size: NA; D gene: TRBD2; V gene: TRBV20-1; J gene: TRBJ2-1; CDR3 DNA: TGCAGTGCCCTCTCGGGGGGAGGCTACAATGAGCAGTTCTTC; CDR3 protein: CSALSGGGYNEQFF
clone size: few; D gene: TRBD2; V gene: TRBV7-2; J gene: TRBJ2-3; CDR3 DNA: TGTGCCAGCAGCTCCCCTGCTAGCGGGGCTAGCACAGATACGCAGTATTTT; CDR3 protein: CASSSPASGASTDTQYF
clone size: NA; D gene: NA; V gene: TRBV27; J gene: TRBJ2-3; CDR3 DNA: TGTGCCAGCAGTTTTAGTGGCGGGGCCCCAGATACGCAGTATTTT; CDR3 protein: CASSFSGGAPDTQYF
clone size: few; D gene: NA; V gene: TRBV20-1; J gene: TRBJ2-3; CDR3 DNA: TGCAGTGTGGCTCCGGCCGGGCGGGCGCAGTATTTT; CDR3 protein: CSVAPAGRAQYF
clone size: NA; D gene: NA; V gene: TRBV6-6; J gene: TRBJ2-2; CDR3 DNA: TGTGCCAGCGGGCTCGGGACACAGAACACCGGGGAGCTGTTTTTT; CDR3 protein: CASGLGTQNTGELFF
clone size: NA; D gene: NA; V gene: TRBV18; J gene: TRBJ2-7; CDR3 DNA: TGTGCCAGCTCACCCCCGGGCCCGGGATCCTACGAGCAGTACTTC; CDR3 protein: CASSPPGPGSYEQYF
clone size: few; D gene: TRBD2; V gene: TRBV5-1; J gene: TRBJ2-7; CDR3 DNA: TGCGCCAGCAGCCGGGACTACTACGAGCAGTACTTC; CDR3 protein: CASSRDYYEQYF
clone size: NA; D gene: TRBD1; V gene: TRBV5-4; J gene: TRBJ2-3; CDR3 DNA: TGTGCCAGCAGCACCGGGACAGGGTCGGATACGCAGTATTTT; CDR3 protein: CASSTGTGSDTQYF
clone size: few; D gene: NA; V gene: TRBV29-1; J gene: TRBJ1-1; CDR3 DNA: TGCAGCGTTCTTTACACTGAAGCTTTCTTT; CDR3 protein: CSVLYTEAFF
clone size: many; D gene: TRBD1; V gene: TRBV28; J gene: TRBJ1-1; CDR3 DNA: TGTGCCAGCAGCTTGCTACATACAGGGGACACTGAAGCTTTCTTT; CDR3 protein: CASSLLHTGDTEAFF
clone size: NA; D gene: TRBD1; V gene: TRBV10-3; J gene: TRBJ2-2; CDR3 DNA: TGTGCCATCCGGACAGGGTTTTCCGGGGAGCTGTTTTTT; CDR3 protein: CAIRTGFSGELFF
clone size: NA; D gene: NA; V gene: TRBV6-5; J gene: TRBJ2-1; CDR3 DNA: TGTGCCAGCAGCAGGGGACTTCCCCTTGAGCAGTTCTTC; CDR3 protein: CASSRGLPLEQFF
clone size: NA; D gene: TRBD2; V gene: TRBV9; J gene: TRBJ2-1; CDR3 DNA: TGTGCCAGCAGCGGTGGGCTAGCGGCCGGAAGGGAGCAGTTCTTC; CDR3 protein: CASSGGLAAGREQFF
clone size: NA; D gene: NA; V gene: TRBV5-1; J gene: TRBJ2-1; CDR3 DNA: TGCGCCAGCAGCTTGGTCCTTCGTGGGCAATACAATGAGCAGTTCTTC; CDR3 protein: CASSLVLRGQYNEQFF